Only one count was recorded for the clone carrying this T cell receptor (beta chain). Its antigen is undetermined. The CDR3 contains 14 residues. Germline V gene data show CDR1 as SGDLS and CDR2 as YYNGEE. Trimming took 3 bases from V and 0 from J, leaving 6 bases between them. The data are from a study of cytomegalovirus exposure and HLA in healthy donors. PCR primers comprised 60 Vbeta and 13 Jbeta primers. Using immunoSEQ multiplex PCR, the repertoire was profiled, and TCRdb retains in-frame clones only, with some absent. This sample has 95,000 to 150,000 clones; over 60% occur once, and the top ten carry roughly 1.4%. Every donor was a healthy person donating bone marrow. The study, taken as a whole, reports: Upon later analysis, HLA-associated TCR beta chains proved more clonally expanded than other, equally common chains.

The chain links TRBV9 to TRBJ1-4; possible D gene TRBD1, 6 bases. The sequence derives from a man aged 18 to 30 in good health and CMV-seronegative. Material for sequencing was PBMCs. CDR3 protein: CASSEGATNEKLFF. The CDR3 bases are TGTGCCAGCAGCGAGGGGGCAACTAATGAAAAACTGTTTTTT.